These T cell receptor beta chains were read from a single sample in a study of blood T cell repertoires in COVID-19. Libraries were prepared by immunoSEQ multiplex PCR; TCRdb keeps only in-frame clonotypes and omits some of them. This sample has tens of thousands of clones; 90% occur once, and the top ten carry under 0.65%. Input material: peripheral blood. Receptors were obtained from a man aged 50-59 years with COVID-19, enrolled during active disease. Each CDR3 is given with its conserved first and last residue.

v_gene	j_gene	CDR3aa
TRBV7-9	TRBJ2-5	CASSFPYSGRGNQETQYF
TRBV5-1	TRBJ2-7	CASTSQTGDFYEQYF
TRBV6-4	TRBJ2-2	CASSESSTGELFF
TRBV11-2	TRBJ2-7	CASSLAMGQQYEQYF
TRBV3-1/TRBV3-2	TRBJ2-7	CASSHPNTGQGTISAYYEQYF
TRBV7-9	TRBJ1-1	CASSLSGRGQSNTEAFF
TRBV6-4	TRBJ2-2	CASRGQGITGELFF
TRBV5-1	TRBJ2-5	CASRWTGGVETQYF
TRBV11-2	TRBJ2-5	CASSLVPGWETQYF
TRBV6-6	TRBJ2-1	CASRTARYNEQFF
TRBV5-1	TRBJ1-2	CASSLGRSGGGTF
TRBV7-8	TRBJ1-2	CASSYSRTAYGYTF
TRBV6-6	TRBJ1-5	CASSPRSNQPQHF
TRBV19	TRBJ1-2	CASSIRTGADGYTF
TRBV5-1	TRBJ2-7	CASSLVAGISSYEQYF
TRBV5-1	TRBJ1-1	CASSPSLGGGGTEAFF
TRBV11-2	TRBJ1-2	CASSPEVNYGYTF
TRBV4-1	TRBJ2-4	CASSQVGGGTSGRTVKNIQYF
TRBV6-5	TRBJ1-2	CASRLDSSYGYTF
TRBV5-3	TRBJ2-7	CARSLGLRRDFGGRYEQYF
TRBV6-5	TRBJ1-5	CASVFTAYSNQPQHF
TRBV5-8	TRBJ2-5	CASSLLSTQYF
TRBV4-1	TRBJ2-3	CASSQERRGRASDTQYF
TRBV6-6	TRBJ2-2	CASSYGHGGTGELFF
TRBV6-6	TRBJ2-1	CASSLAGGHNEQFF
TRBV4-2	TRBJ2-3	CASGLAASTDTQYF
TRBV5-1	TRBJ2-7	CASSFLPSGSSYEQYF
TRBV7-9	TRBJ2-1	CASSFLGRGPSLGEQFF
TRBV6-5	TRBJ1-5	CASSQGQAGRPQHF
TRBV5-5	TRBJ2-3	CASSRGWGGADTQYF
TRBV4-3	TRBJ1-2	CASSQARGYGYTF
TRBV7-2	TRBJ1-2	CASSPEGDNYGYTF
TRBV30	TRBJ1-1	CAWSPGGNTEAFF
TRBV2	TRBJ2-7	CASRPGTGGFHEQYF